Listed here are 10 T cell receptor beta chains from one sample, sequenced in a study of cytomegalovirus exposure and HLA in healthy donors. Profiling relied on immunoSEQ multiplex PCR, and the TCRdb table lists in-frame clones only, not all of them. The data show a few hundred thousand clones, over 75% seen once. Sequenced sample: PBMCs. These receptors all come from a man between 18 and 35 years old in good health and CMV-seropositive.

This chain uses TRBV7-3 with TRBJ2-1; no reliable D call. The CDR3 is made up of 14 amino acids. Trimming took off 1 base at V and 1 base at J, with 5 bases between the two ends. Germline V CDR1 and CDR2: SGHTA, FQGTGA. The CDR3 bases are TGTGCCAGCAGCTTAAGCCATTCCTACAATGAGCAGTTCTTC. Translating gives CASSLSHSYNEQFF.

The chain links TRBV11-2 to TRBJ1-3, with D perhaps matching TRBD1 (5 bases). The germline V and J ends were trimmed by 5 bases and 8 bases, with 13 bases remaining between them. Germline V gives CDR1 SGHAT, CDR2 FQNNGV. This CDR3 spans 13 amino acids. CDR3 sequence (DNA): TGTGCCAGCAGCATCGGACATCGTCACACCATATATTTT. This gives the protein CASSIGHRHTIYF.

V and J are TRBV5-6 and TRBJ2-7, with 8 positions matching TRBD1. Germline V gives CDR1 SGHDT, CDR2 YYEEEE. The CDR3 covers 15 residues. J lost 2 bases, V lost 3 bases, and 7 bases had no gene match. In DNA, the CDR3 is TGTGCCAGCAGCTCTGGACAGGGATTCGCCTACGAGCAGTACTTC. This translates into CASSSGQGFAYEQYF. The full variable domain, rest sourced from reference TRBV5-6 and TRBJ2-7, is DAGVTQSPTHLIKTRGQQVTLRCSPKSGHDTVSWYQQALGQGPQFIFQYYEEEERQRGNFPDRFSGHQFPNYSSELNVNALLLGDSALYLCASSSGQGFAYEQYFGPGTRLTVT.

The chain links TRBV6-5 to TRBJ2-2; perhaps TRBD2 as D (5 bases). The germline V and J ends were trimmed by 5 bases and 6 bases, with 16 bases remaining between them. Germline V gene data show CDR1 as MNHEY and CDR2 as SVGAGI. The CDR3 consists of 15 residues. CDR3 region: CASSPLAGDAGELFF. CDR3 coding DNA: TGTGCCAGCAGTCCCCTTGCGGGTGATGCCGGGGAGCTGTTTTTT.

This chain links TRBV11-2 with TRBJ2-7, with 13 bases identical to TRBD2. CDR1 SGHAT and CDR2 FQNNGV come from the germline V gene. The V and J ends lost 5 bases and 2 bases, in that order; junction bases with no gene match: 3. This CDR3 is built from 15 residues. CDR3 sequence (DNA): TGTGCCAGCAGCCGGGGACTAGCGGGGACCTACGAGCAGTACTTC. It encodes CASSRGLAGTYEQYF.

V gene TRBV28 combines with J gene TRBJ2-1; 9 nucleotides agree with TRBD2. Per germline, CDR1 MDHEN and CDR2 SYDVKM. The CDR3 loop spans 17 amino acids. V was clipped by 7 bases and J by 4 bases; unmatched bases: 14. CDR3 nucleotides: TGTGCCAGCACCACCTTAACTCTAGCGGGAAATTACAATGAGCAGTTCTTC. Translated: CASTTLTLAGNYNEQFF.

This clone was seen only a few times. This sequence joins TRBV5-6 and TRBJ2-3; possible D gene TRBD2, 6 bases. The germline V gene has CDR1 SGHDT and CDR2 YYEEEE. The CDR3 consists of 14 residues. Trimming stripped 4 bases from V and 6 bases from J, with 15 bases between. CDR3 amino acids: CASSPSPAGDTQYF. DNA for the CDR3: TGTGCCAGCAGCCCGAGTCCCGCGGGGGATACGCAGTATTTT.

V is TRBV29-1 and J is TRBJ1-5; 11 bases map to TRBD1. CDR3 length: 13 amino acids. Germline assignment: CDR1 SQVTM and CDR2 ANQGSEA. V lost 4 bases, J lost 6 bases, and 2 bases stayed unmatched. CDR3: CSVAGTGGQPQHF. The CDR3, as DNA: TGCAGCGTTGCCGGGACAGGGGGTCAGCCCCAGCATTTT. The variable domain in full, completed from reference TRBV29-1 and TRBJ1-5, reads SAVISQKPSRDICQRGTSLTIQCQVDSQVTMMFWYRQQPGQSLTLIATANQGSEATYESGFVIDKFPISRPNLTFSTLTVSNMSPEDSSIYLCSVAGTGGQPQHFGDGTRLSIL.

This chain links TRBV19 with TRBJ2-6; perhaps TRBD2 as D (6 bases). The CDR3 has 15 residues. The germline CDR1 and CDR2 sequences are LNHDA and SQIVND (reference sequence). V lost 4 bases and J lost 1, with 8 bases in between. The CDR3 loop is CASSKLASGANVLTF. The CDR3 DNA follows: TGTGCCAGTAGTAAACTAGCTTCTGGGGCCAACGTCCTGACTTTC.

This sequence joins TRBV19 and TRBJ2-7; no reliable D call. This CDR3 has 11 amino acids. CDR1 and CDR2 (germline): LNHDA, SQIVND (reference sequence). The ends were cut back, 3 bases at V and 5 bases at J, with 5 bases in the middle. CDR3 amino acids: CASSILDEQYF. In DNA form, the CDR3 reads TGTGCCAGTAGTATTCTAGACGAGCAGTACTTC.